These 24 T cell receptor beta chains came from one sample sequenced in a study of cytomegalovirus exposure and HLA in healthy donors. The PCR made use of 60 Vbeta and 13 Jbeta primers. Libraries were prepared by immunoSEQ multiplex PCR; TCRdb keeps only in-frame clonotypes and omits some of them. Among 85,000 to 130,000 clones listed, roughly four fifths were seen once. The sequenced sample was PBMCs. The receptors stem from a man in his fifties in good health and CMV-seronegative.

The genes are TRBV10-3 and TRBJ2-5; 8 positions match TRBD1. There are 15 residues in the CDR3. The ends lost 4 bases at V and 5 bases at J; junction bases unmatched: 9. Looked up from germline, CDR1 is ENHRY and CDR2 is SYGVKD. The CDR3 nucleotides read TGTGCCATCAGTGCGAACAAAGACAGGGGTGAGACCCAGTACTTC. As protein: CAISANKDRGETQYF.

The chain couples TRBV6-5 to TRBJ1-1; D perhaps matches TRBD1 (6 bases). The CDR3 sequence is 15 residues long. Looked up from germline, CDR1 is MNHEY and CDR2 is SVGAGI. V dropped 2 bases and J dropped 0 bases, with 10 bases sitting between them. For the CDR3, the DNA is TGTGCCAGCAGTTACGGGGGACACATGAACACTGAAGCTTTCTTT. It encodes CASSYGGHMNTEAFF.

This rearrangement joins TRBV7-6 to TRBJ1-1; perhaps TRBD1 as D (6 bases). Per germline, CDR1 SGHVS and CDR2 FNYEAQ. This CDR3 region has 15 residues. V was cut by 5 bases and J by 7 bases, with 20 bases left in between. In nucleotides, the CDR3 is TGTGCCAGCAGCCGCGACGGATCAGGGGTCGGTGAAGCTTTCTTT. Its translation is CASSRDGSGVGEAFF.

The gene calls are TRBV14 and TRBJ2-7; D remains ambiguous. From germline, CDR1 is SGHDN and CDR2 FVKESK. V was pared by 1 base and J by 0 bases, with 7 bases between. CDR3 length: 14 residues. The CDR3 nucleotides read TGTGCCAGCAGCCAAGGGGCCCCCTCCTACGAGCAGTACGTC. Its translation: CASSQGAPSYEQYV.

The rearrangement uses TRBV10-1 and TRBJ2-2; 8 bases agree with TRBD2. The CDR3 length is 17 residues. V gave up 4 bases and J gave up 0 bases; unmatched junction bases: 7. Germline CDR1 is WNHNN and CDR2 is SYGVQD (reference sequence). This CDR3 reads CASSGPAGGANTGELFF. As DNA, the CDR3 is TGCGCCAGCAGTGGCCCCGCGGGGGGTGCGAACACCGGGGAGCTGTTTTTT.

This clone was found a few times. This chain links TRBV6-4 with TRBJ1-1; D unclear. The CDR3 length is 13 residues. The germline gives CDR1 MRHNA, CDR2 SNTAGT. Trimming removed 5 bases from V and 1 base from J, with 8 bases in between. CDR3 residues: CASSYGENTEAFF. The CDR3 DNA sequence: TGTGCCAGCAGTTACGGGGAGAACACTGAAGCTTTCTTT.

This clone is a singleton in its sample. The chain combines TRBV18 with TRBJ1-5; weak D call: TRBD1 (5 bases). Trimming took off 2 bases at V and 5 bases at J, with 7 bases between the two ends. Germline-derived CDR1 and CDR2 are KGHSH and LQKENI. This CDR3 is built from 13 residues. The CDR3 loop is CASSPGADQPQHF. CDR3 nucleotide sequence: TGTGCCAGCTCACCAGGGGCAGATCAGCCCCAGCATTTT.

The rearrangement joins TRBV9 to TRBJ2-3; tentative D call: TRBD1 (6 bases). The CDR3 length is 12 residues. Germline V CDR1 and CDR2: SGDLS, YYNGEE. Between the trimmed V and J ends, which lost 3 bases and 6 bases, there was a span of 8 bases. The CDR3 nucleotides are TGTGCCAGCAGCGCCACAGGGGATACGCAGTATTTT. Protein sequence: CASSATGDTQYF.

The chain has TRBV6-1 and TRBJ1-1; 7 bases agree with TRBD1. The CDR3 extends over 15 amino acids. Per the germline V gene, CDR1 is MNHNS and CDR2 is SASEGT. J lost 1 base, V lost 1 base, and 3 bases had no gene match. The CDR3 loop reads CASSEVQGENTEAFF. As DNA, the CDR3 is TGTGCCAGCAGTGAAGTTCAGGGGGAGAACACTGAAGCTTTCTTT.

The CDR3 protein is CSVGDRQNQPQHF. The CDR3 DNA reads TGCAGCGTTGGGGACAGGCAGAATCAGCCCCAGCATTTT. The rearrangement uses TRBV29-1 and TRBJ1-5; 8 positions agree with TRBD1. The CDR3 extends over 13 amino acids. Germline V CDR1 and CDR2: SQVTM, ANQGSEA. Germline trimming cut 4 bases from V and 4 bases from J; bases unmatched to any gene: 3.

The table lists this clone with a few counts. The CDR3 DNA reads TGTGCCAGTAGTGAGGCCGGGAGTTCGGGCGAAAAACTGTTTTTT. This gives the protein CASSEAGSSGEKLFF. The chain carries TRBV19 and TRBJ1-4; D remains ambiguous. CDR1 is LNHDA, CDR2 SQIVND, per germline (reference sequence). Trimming shortened V by 5 bases and J by 8 bases, and 18 bases separated the two germline ends. The CDR3 has 15 amino acids.

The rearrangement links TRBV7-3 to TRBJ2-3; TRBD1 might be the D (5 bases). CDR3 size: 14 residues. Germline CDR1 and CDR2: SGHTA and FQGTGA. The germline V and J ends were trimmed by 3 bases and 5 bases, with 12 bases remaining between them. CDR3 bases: TGTGCCAGCAGCTTCCGCCGCCAGGGAGATACGCAGTATTTT. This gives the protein CASSFRRQGDTQYF.

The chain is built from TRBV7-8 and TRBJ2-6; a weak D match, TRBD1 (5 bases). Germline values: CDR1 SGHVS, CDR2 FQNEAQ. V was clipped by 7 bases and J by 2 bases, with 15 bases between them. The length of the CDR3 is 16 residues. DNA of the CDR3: TGTGCCAGCACGCCATCCCGCAGGGCTGGGGCCAACGTCCTGACTTTC. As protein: CASTPSRRAGANVLTF.

The CDR3 DNA reads TGTGCCAGCAGCACTGCACAGGTATACACTGAAGCTTTCTTT. Amino acid sequence: CASSTAQVYTEAFF. The chain links TRBV7-2 to TRBJ1-1; D is possibly TRBD1 (5 bases). CDR3 length equals 14 residues. Deletions cut 5 bases from V and 3 bases from J, with 13 bases between. In germline, CDR1 is SGHTA, CDR2 FQGNSA.

The CDR3, as DNA: TGTGCCAGTAGTATAACTTACAGGGGGATCAATGAGCAGTTCTTC. It translates to CASSITYRGINEQFF. This rearrangement joins TRBV19 to TRBJ2-1, with 8 bases fitting TRBD1. The CDR3 length is 15 residues. After removal of 2 bases from V and 6 bases from J, the junction contained 6 bases not matched to a gene. The germline V gene encodes CDR1 LNHDA and CDR2 SQIVND (reference sequence).

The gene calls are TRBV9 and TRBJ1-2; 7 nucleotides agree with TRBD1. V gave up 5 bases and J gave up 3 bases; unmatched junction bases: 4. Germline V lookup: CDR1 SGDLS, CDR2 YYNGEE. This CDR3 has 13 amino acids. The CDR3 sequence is CASSAGQDYGYTF. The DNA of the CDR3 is TGTGCCAGCAGTGCTGGACAGGACTATGGCTACACCTTC.

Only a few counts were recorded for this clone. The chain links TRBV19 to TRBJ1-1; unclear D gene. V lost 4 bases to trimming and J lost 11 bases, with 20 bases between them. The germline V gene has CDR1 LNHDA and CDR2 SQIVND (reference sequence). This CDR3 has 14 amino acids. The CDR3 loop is CASSTSAEALGAFF. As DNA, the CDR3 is TGTGCCAGTAGTACCTCTGCGGAGGCCTTGGGGGCTTTCTTT.

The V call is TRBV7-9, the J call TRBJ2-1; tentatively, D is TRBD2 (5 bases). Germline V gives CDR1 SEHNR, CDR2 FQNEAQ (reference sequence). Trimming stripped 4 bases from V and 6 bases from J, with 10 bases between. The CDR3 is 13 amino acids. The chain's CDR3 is CASSSYAGNEQFF. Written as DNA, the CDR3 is TGTGCCAGCAGCTCTTATGCGGGCAATGAGCAGTTCTTC.

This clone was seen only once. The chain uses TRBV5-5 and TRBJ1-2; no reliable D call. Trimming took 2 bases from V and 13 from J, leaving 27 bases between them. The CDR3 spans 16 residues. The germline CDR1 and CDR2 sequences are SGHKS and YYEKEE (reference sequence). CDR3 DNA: TGTGCCAGCAGCTTCGCGGGTCTGGACCGCGCGAGGGAGGGCACCTTC. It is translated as CASSFAGLDRAREGTF.

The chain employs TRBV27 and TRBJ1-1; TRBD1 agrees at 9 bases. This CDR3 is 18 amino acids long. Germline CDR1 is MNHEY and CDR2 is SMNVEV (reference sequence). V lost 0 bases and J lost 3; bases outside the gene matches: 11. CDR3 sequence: CASSLSYRRTGADTEAFF. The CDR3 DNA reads TGTGCCAGCAGTTTATCTTACCGACGGACAGGGGCGGACACTGAAGCTTTCTTT.

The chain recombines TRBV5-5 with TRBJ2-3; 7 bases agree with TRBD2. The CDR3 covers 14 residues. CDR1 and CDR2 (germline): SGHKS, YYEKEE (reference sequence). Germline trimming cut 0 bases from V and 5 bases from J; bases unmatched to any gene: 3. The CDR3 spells CASSLAGGGDTQYF. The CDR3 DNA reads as TGTGCCAGCAGCTTGGCTGGGGGGGGAGATACGCAGTATTTT.

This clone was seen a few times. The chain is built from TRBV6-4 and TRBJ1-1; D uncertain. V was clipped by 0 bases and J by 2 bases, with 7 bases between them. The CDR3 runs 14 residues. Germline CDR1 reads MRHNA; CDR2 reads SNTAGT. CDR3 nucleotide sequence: TGTGCCAGCAGTGACTCTTCAAAAAACACTGAAGCTTTCTTT. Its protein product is CASSDSSKNTEAFF.

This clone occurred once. For the CDR3, the DNA is TGTGCCAGCTCGGTGGAGGGGGCTCGGAACACTGAAGCTTTCTTT. Translation: CASSVEGARNTEAFF. The rearrangement uses TRBV5-4 and TRBJ1-1; 7 nucleotides match TRBD1. The germline CDR1 and CDR2 sequences are SGHNT and YYREEE (reference sequence). The J segment lost 1 base and the V segment lost 7 bases, leaving 10 bases of the junction unmatched. The CDR3 is 15 amino acids.

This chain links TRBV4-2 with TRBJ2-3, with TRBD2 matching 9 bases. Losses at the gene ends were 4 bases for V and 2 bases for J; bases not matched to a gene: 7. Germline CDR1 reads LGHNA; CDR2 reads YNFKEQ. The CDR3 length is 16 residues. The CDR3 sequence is CASSRTIAGATDTQYF. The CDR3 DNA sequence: TGTGCCAGCAGCCGTACGATAGCGGGAGCCACAGATACGCAGTATTTT.